Below, 8 T cell receptor beta chains from the same sample are listed, as sequenced in a study of T cells in Graves' hyperthyroidism and ophthalmopathy (dated by TCRdb to the late 2010s). The method was multiplex PCR. TCRdb lists the instrument as Illumina HiSeq 2000. TCR beta CDR3 regions were amplified from RNA transcripts. The TCR CDR3 was subjected to a first round of RT-PCR using the HTBI primer set and the Qiagen OneStep RT-PCR kit. TCRdb passed the public sequencing reads through fastp at Q25 and MiXCR, retaining productive beta sequences. CDR3 protein sequences are deduplicated, and each keeps its most common genes and DNA. Within this sample are around 720,000 distinct CDR3 sequences, with approximately 36% of them counted one time only. The ten most abundant clones make up 31% of the sample. The sequencing input was blood. All receptors derive from a woman aged 40 to 50 with Graves' hyperthyroidism.

V usage is TRBV25-1 and J usage is TRBJ2-7; 8 bases align to TRBD1. The length of the CDR3 is 17 residues. CDR1 is MGHDK, CDR2 SYGVNS, per germline. Germline trimming cut 5 bases from V and 3 bases from J; bases unmatched to any gene: 15. The CDR3, as DNA: TGTGCCAGCAGTCCCCCACCCGGGACAGGCGTACTCTACGAGCAGTACTTC. Translated: CASSPPPGTGVLYEQYF.

This clonotype was recorded at least ten times. V gene TRBV5-6 combines with J gene TRBJ1-5; D possibly corresponds to TRBD1 (5 bases). Germline V CDR1 and CDR2: SGHDT, YYEEEE. With 1 base removed from V and 3 bases from J, the gap between germline ends came to 11 bases. The CDR3 runs 15 residues. CDR3 in amino acids: CASSLRKGFNQPQHF. CDR3 in DNA: TGTGCCAGCAGCTTGAGGAAGGGGTTCAATCAGCCCCAGCATTTT.

This clonotype was recorded only once. This chain uses TRBV5-1 with TRBJ2-2; 8 nucleotides line up with TRBD1. Germline V CDR1 and CDR2: SGHRS, YFSETQ. The CDR3 totals 15 residues. After removal of 4 bases from V and 7 bases from J, the junction contained 9 bases not matched to a gene. DNA of the CDR3: TGCGCCAGCAGCCAGGGACAGGAGGCCGGCGGGGAGCTGTTTTTT. Protein: CASSQGQEAGGELFF.

The V gene is TRBV7-9, the J gene TRBJ1-5; D ambiguous. This CDR3 has 14 residues. The V end lost 5 bases, the J end lost 4 bases, and 12 bases lay between the germline ends. Germline loops: CDR1 SEHNR, CDR2 FQNEAQ (reference sequence). The CDR3: CASSPTAGNQPQHF. The CDR3 nucleotides are TGTGCCAGCAGCCCAACCGCGGGAAATCAGCCCCAGCATTTT.

This rearrangement joins TRBV2 to TRBJ2-5; the match to TRBD1 covers 8 bases. Losses at the gene ends were 6 bases for V and 7 bases for J; bases not matched to a gene: 10. Germline assignment: CDR1 SNHLY and CDR2 FYNNEI. This CDR3 has 14 amino acids. CDR3 in DNA: TGTGCCAGCAGCCCCCGGGGCGGACAGGGGACCCAGTACTTC. Translated: CASSPRGGQGTQYF.

This chain uses TRBV2 with TRBJ2-3; 10 positions agree with TRBD2. This CDR3 region has 16 residues. Germline CDR1 is SNHLY and CDR2 is FYNNEI. Germline trimming cut 5 bases from V and 4 bases from J; bases unmatched to any gene: 9. CDR3 DNA: TGTGCCAGCAGTCCTCAAGCGGGAGGGCCGGCAGATACGCAGTATTTT. As protein: CASSPQAGGPADTQYF.

The chain couples TRBV10-3 to TRBJ2-2; TRBD2 might be the D (7 bases). V lost 11 bases and J 5 bases, leaving 18 bases between the germline ends. The CDR3 has 14 amino acids. CDR1 ENHRY and CDR2 SYGVKD come from the germline V gene. CDR3 residues: CAWKGGLGTGELFF. CDR3 DNA: TGTGCCTGGAAGGGGGGGCTAGGTACCGGGGAGCTGTTTTTT.

In this sample, this clonotype turned up many times. This chain links TRBV29-1 with TRBJ1-3; no firm D call. Germline values: CDR1 SQVTM, CDR2 ANQGSEA. Trimming shortened V by 7 bases and J by 0 bases, and 16 bases separated the two germline ends. There are 15 residues in the CDR3. The CDR3 DNA reads as TGCAGCGCGTACTCCTCGGGCTTCTCTGGAAACACCATATATTTT. Translating it yields CSAYSSGFSGNTIYF.